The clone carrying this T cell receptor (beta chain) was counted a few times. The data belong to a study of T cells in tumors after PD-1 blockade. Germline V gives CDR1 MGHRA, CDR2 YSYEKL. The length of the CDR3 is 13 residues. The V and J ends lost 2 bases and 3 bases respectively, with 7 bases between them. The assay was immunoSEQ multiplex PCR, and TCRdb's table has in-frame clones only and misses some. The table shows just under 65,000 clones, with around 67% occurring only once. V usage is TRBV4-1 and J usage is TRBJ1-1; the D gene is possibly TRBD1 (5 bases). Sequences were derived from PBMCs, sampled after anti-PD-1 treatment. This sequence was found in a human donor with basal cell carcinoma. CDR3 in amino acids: CASSQQGDTEAFF. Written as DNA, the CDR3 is TGCGCCAGCAGCCAACAGGGTGACACTGAAGCTTTCTTT.